This T cell receptor beta chain is drawn from a study of post-analysis software for immune sequencing data. Study-wide results and limits: Patients showed TRBV5-6, TRBV5-1 and TRBV20-1 among five TRBV segments more frequent than in controls.

Unique molecular identifiers were present in the TCR beta cDNA libraries. One entry per CDR3 protein, called by TCRdb with MiXCR from the PCR reads. Altogether about 570,000 distinct CDR3 sequences are present, around 31% being singletons, with the ten largest covering around 5.9%. This clonotype was counted a few times. Its antigen is unknown. Trimming removed 6 bases at V and 6 bases at J, with 17 bases between. Germline V gives CDR1 DFQATT, CDR2 SNEGSKA (reference sequence). The CDR3 is 14 residues long. The rearrangement links TRBV20-1 to TRBJ1-4; TRBD1 is a possible D gene (6 bases). The sequence derives from a girl under 18 with multiple sclerosis. Material for sequencing was blood. This CDR3 reads CSAPKGGVDEKLFF. CDR3 coding DNA: TGCAGTGCGCCCAAGGGGGGGGTTGATGAAAAACTGTTTTTT.